Listed below are T cell receptor beta chains from one sample, sequenced in a study of CD8+ T cells in alopecia areata. Sequenced by immunoSEQ multiplex PCR; TCRdb stores in-frame clones only, minus some. Here the sample spans 120,000 or so clones, around 63% being singletons. The material sequenced was CD4+ T cells sorted from blood, taken at week 4, from a patient treated with tofacitinib. Receptor source: a human donor with alopecia areata. Each CDR3 is given with its conserved first and last residue. D genes are given only for firm matches. Expanded clones are given a class, and other clones once, few, many or no size at all.

TRBJ2-5	TRBV5-1	.	.	CASSGQLQETQYF	TGCGCCAGCAGCGGACAGTTACAAGAGACCCAGTACTTC
TRBJ1-2	TRBV7-2	few	TRBD1	CASSWTGLYGYTF	TGTGCCAGCAGCTGGACAGGACTCTATGGCTACACCTTC
TRBJ2-7	TRBV6-5	few	TRBD2	CASSYSRLAGAYEQYF	TGTGCCAGCAGTTACTCACGACTAGCGGGAGCCTACGAGCAGTACTTC
TRBJ2-7	TRBV29-1	.	.	CSGKSGSYEQYF	TGCAGCGGTAAATCGGGATCCTACGAGCAGTACTTC
TRBJ1-5	TRBV2	.	TRBD1	CASRGRRTGVNQPQHF	TGTGCCAGCAGGGGAAGGAGGACAGGGGTAAATCAGCCCCAGCATTTT
TRBJ2-5	TRBV4-3	.	.	CASSQDVAGSATQYF	TGCGCCAGCAGCCAAGATGTGGCGGGGAGTGCGACCCAGTACTTC
TRBJ2-1	TRBV5-1	.	.	CASSHRDTGTNNEQFF	TGCGCCAGCAGCCATCGGGACACCGGAACCAACAATGAGCAGTTCTTC
TRBJ1-1	TRBV13	few	TRBD1	CASSRGQMNTEAFF	TGTGCCAGCAGCCGGGGACAGATGAACACTGAAGCTTTCTTT
TRBJ2-7	TRBV10-3	.	.	CASRGTHGYEQYF	TGTGCCAGTCGAGGGACACATGGCTACGAGCAGTACTTC
TRBJ2-3	TRBV5-5	.	TRBD1	CASSFETGGTDTQYF	TGTGCCAGCAGTTTCGAGACAGGGGGCACAGATACGCAGTATTTT
TRBJ2-7	TRBV27	.	TRBD2	CASSREAQWNEQYF	TGTGCCAGCAGCCGGGAGGCCCAGTGGAACGAGCAGTACTTC
TRBJ2-3	TRBV5-1	.	.	CASSLGRGEIGTDTQYF	TGCGCCAGCAGCTTGGGTCGTGGGGAGATTGGCACAGATACGCAGTATTTT
TRBJ1-1	TRBV30	.	.	CAWGRTNTEAFF	TGTGCCTGGGGACGGACCAACACTGAAGCTTTCTTT
TRBJ1-2	TRBV25-1	.	.	CASSGVTTAYGYTF	TGTGCCAGCAGTGGCGTTACGACAGCTTATGGCTACACCTTC
TRBJ1-2	TRBV28	.	.	CASGQTNYGYTF	TGTGCCAGCGGACAGACAAACTATGGCTACACCTTC
TRBJ2-5	TRBV11-2	few	.	CASSRKETQYF	TGTGCCAGCAGCCGGAAAGAGACCCAGTACTTC
TRBJ2-7	TRBV30	.	TRBD1	CAWSDRVKSYEQYF	TGTGCCTGGAGCGACAGGGTAAAATCCTACGAGCAGTACTTC
TRBJ1-5	TRBV7-9	.	.	CASSSEANQPQHF	TGTGCCAGCAGCTCGGAAGCTAATCAGCCCCAGCATTTT
TRBJ2-5	TRBV27	few	TRBD2	CASSFASGRVETQYF	TGTGCCAGCAGTTTTGCTAGCGGGAGGGTGGAGACCCAGTACTTC
TRBJ2-3	TRBV9	.	.	CASSVGVRDTQYF	TGTGCCAGCAGCGTAGGAGTGAGGGATACGCAGTATTTT
TRBJ2-2	TRBV5-1	.	.	CASSLVGRGTGELFF	TGCGCCAGCAGCTTGGTCGGGCGGGGCACCGGGGAGCTGTTTTTT
TRBJ2-7	TRBV5-4	.	.	CASSLLSKSGSEQYF	TGTGCCAGCAGCTTGTTAAGTAAGTCCGGGAGCGAGCAGTACTTC
TRBJ2-7	TRBV5-1	.	TRBD2	CASSLGAGAVEQYF	TGCGCCAGCAGCTTGGGAGCGGGAGCGGTCGAGCAGTACTTC
TRBJ1-4	TRBV10-3	few	.	CAISKTGSVGNEKLFF	TGTGCCATCAGCAAGACAGGTTCCGTAGGTAATGAAAAACTGTTTTTT
TRBJ1-2	TRBV25-1	once	.	CASSDNRGALGYTF	TGTGCCAGCAGTGACAATCGGGGGGCCCTTGGCTACACCTTC
TRBJ1-2	TRBV2	once	TRBD1	CASNGQAIAMGYTF	TGTGCCAGCAACGGACAGGCAATCGCTATGGGCTACACCTTC
TRBJ2-2	TRBV19	.	.	CASSPGGAAGELFF	TGTGCCAGTAGCCCGGGCGGGGCAGCCGGGGAGCTGTTTTTT
TRBJ2-5	TRBV5-6	.	.	CASSLTPRDGETQYF	TGTGCCAGCAGCTTGACGCCGCGGGACGGAGAGACCCAGTACTTC
TRBJ2-7	TRBV18	once	.	CASSPPPGYEQYF	TGTGCCAGCTCACCACCGCCTGGATACGAGCAGTACTTC
TRBJ2-3	TRBV30	.	.	CAWSQGPRDTQYF	TGTGCCTGGAGCCAGGGGCCCAGAGATACGCAGTATTTT
TRBJ2-7	TRBV19	few	.	CASSITGTSDEQYF	TGTGCCAGTAGTATAACAGGAACGTCAGACGAGCAGTACTTC
TRBJ2-3	TRBV7-2	.	.	CASSLEGGYTDTQYF	TGTGCCAGCAGCTTGGAGGGAGGCTACACAGATACGCAGTATTTT
TRBJ2-2	TRBV5-1	.	.	CASSTSHQAGELFF	TGCGCCAGCAGCACGAGTCACCAGGCCGGGGAGCTGTTTTTT
TRBJ2-3	TRBV30	few	TRBD1	CAWSVRDRRADTQYF	TGTGCCTGGAGTGTAAGGGACAGGAGGGCAGATACGCAGTATTTT
TRBJ2-5	TRBV30	few	.	CAWRLESETQYF	TGTGCCTGGAGGCTAGAATCGGAGACCCAGTACTTC
TRBJ2-2	TRBV4-1	.	TRBD2	CASSQDQRGNTGELFF	TGCGCCAGCAGCCAAGACCAGCGGGGTAACACCGGGGAGCTGTTTTTT
TRBJ2-4	TRBV9	.	TRBD2	CASSVGIGGSGNIQYF	TGTGCCAGCAGCGTAGGGATCGGCGGGAGTGGTAACATTCAGTACTTC
TRBJ2-5	TRBV7-2	few	.	CASSPAGLTLETQYF	TGTGCCAGCAGCCCAGCGGGCCTTACCCTAGAGACCCAGTACTTC
TRBJ2-3	TRBV9	.	.	CASSVSGGSTDTQYF	TGTGCCAGCAGCGTTAGCGGAGGGAGCACAGATACGCAGTATTTT
TRBJ2-5	TRBV18	.	.	CASSPPRETQYF	TGTGCCAGCTCACCACCGAGAGAGACCCAGTACTTC
TRBJ2-5	TRBV27	.	.	CASSNTGPPGETQYF	TGTGCCAGCAGTAACACAGGCCCCCCTGGTGAGACCCAGTACTTC
TRBJ2-3	TRBV29-1	.	TRBD1	CSVGTGISTDTQYF	TGCAGCGTGGGGACAGGCATCAGCACAGATACGCAGTATTTT
TRBJ1-2	TRBV9	.	.	CASSGELNYGYTF	TGTGCCAGCAGCGGGGAACTTAACTATGGCTACACCTTC
TRBJ2-7	TRBV30	few	.	CAWSVRGSYEQYF	TGTGCCTGGAGTGTACGGGGGAGCTACGAGCAGTACTTC
TRBJ2-7	TRBV18	few	.	CASSPTRGYEQYF	TGTGCCAGCTCACCGACAAGGGGATACGAGCAGTACTTC
TRBJ2-5	TRBV29-1	.	.	CSAGLQGGQYF	TGCAGCGCGGGCCTCCAGGGGGGCCAGTACTTC
TRBJ2-1	TRBV10-3	few	TRBD1	CAISPGQEYNEQFF	TGTGCCATCAGCCCGGGACAGGAATACAATGAGCAGTTCTTC
TRBJ2-4	TRBV19	few	TRBD2	CASSPLAGALGGNIQYF	TGTGCCAGTAGTCCCCTAGCGGGGGCGCTCGGAGGGAACATTCAGTACTTC
TRBJ1-2	TRBV4-1	.	.	CASSQDGLGVYGYTF	TGCGCCAGCAGCCAAGATGGATTGGGGGTCTATGGCTACACCTTC
TRBJ2-7	TRBV25-1	.	.	CASSEYKGYEQYF	TGTGCCAGCAGTGAATATAAGGGGTACGAGCAGTACTTC